This T cell receptor beta chain was found in a study of cytomegalovirus exposure and HLA in healthy donors. Study overall: Across some 400 genotyped donors, roughly 80% landed in the Caucasian-associated ancestry cluster. General observations from the study: With DRB1 most and HLA-C fewest, TCR association rates differed between HLA loci in a later analysis. Cytomegalovirus-associated status was assigned to 150 or so TCR beta chains.

As to this clone: Its antigen remains unidentified.

Trimming took 3 bases from V and 1 from J, leaving 15 bases between them. The CDR3 loop spans 16 amino acids. Primers for the PCR totalled 60 Vbeta and 13 Jbeta. Using immunoSEQ multiplex PCR, the repertoire was profiled, and TCRdb retains in-frame clones only, with some absent. The sample contains about 160,000 clones, roughly four fifths of which appear only once. At the time of sampling, donors were nominally healthy, though unrecorded immune exposures were likely. V is TRBV23-1 and J is TRBJ2-5, with D possibly matching TRBD2 (5 bases). TRBV23-1 is reported as an ORF; its role is uncertain. This sequence was found in a man aged 50-60 years in good health and CMV-seropositive. Specimen: PBMCs. The CDR3, as DNA: TGCGCCAGCAGTCAGTGGACTCTGGGCCGCCAAGAGACCCAGTACTTC. Translating it yields CASSQWTLGRQETQYF.